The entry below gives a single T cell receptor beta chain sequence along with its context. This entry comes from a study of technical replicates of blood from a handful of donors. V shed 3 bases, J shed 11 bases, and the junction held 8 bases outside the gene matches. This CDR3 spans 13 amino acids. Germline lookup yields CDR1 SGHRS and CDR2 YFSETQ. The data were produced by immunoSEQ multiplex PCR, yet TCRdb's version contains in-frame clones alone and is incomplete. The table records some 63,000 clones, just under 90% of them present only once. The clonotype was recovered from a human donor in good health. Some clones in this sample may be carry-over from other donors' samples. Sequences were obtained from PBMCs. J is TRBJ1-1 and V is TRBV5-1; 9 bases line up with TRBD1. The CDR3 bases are TGCGCCAGCAGCTCCGGGACAGGGATGAATGCTTTCTTT. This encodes CASSSGTGMNAFF.